This T cell receptor (beta chain) was recovered during a study of cytomegalovirus exposure and HLA in healthy donors (dated by TCRdb to 2016 to 2017). Broadly, across the study: In an earlier analysis of some 610 of the donors, 250 to 300 Gb of sequence data and just under 120 million unique TCR beta sequences from about 179 million T cells were reported. The study aimed to test whether signatures of past pathogen exposure could be identified by cataloging public T cell receptors. Every discovery cohort repertoire had been produced on one sequencing platform. The number of donors typed differed by locus, with roughly 620-630 for A, B, C, DRB1 and DQB1, around 500 for DQA1, about 610 for DPA1, and around 430 for DPB1. A later genetic analysis used genome-wide SNP genotypes for about 60% of the roughly 670 donors, treating that subset as a discovery cohort. Besides the first cohort of around 700 subjects, a separate validation cohort made up of 120 or so different subjects was used. The study profiled the T cell repertoires of 500 to 800 subjects by immunosequencing and related them to cytomegalovirus serostatus. HLA typing covered class I and class II loci at four-digit resolution. The study combined high-throughput TCR immunosequencing, statistical association of individual TCRs with disease status, and machine learning to predict cytomegalovirus infection status. Donor age, sex, ethnicity and CMV serostatus were compiled alongside the repertoire data. Four to six DR-DQ haplotypes were handled as single units for association and clustering, since linkage in the cohort was strong. In an earlier analysis of 587 of the donors, high-throughput TCR beta sequencing was used to judge whether each TCR beta V gene segment behaved as functional or pseudogenic. Among some 400 genotyped donors of the cohort, an average of about 240,000 unique TCR beta nucleotide sequences was sequenced per donor, of which about 20% were non-productive. An early release covering over 500 HLA-typed donors comprised approximately 290 gigabases of sequencing data and around 86 million unique TCR sequences. A later analysis re-examined previously published TCR beta repertoires from 610 or so donors and added high-resolution HLA genotyping to investigate patterns of TCR occurrence. The later analysis used no new phenotypic data to find candidate immune exposures, relying instead on TCR beta sequences and their occurrence across donors. Of the roughly 400 genotyped donors, 80% to 90% were placed in the genetic ancestry cluster associated with self-reported Caucasian donors.

Receptor amplification or capture employed the immunoSEQ multiplex PCR assay. For the multiplex PCR, a mixture combining 60 forward primers for TCR Vbeta segments and 13 reverse primers for TCR Jbeta segments was used. The CDR3 region of rearranged TCR beta genes was amplified from genomic DNA by a multiplex PCR assay. The amplified TCR beta libraries were sequenced on the Illumina HiSeq System as 87-base-pair reads. Regarding the original processing steps: A later analysis counted approximately 84 million unique TCR beta chains across the 640 or so repertoires, and some 11 million of these chains were shared by at least two donors. Raw reads were error-corrected and collapsed into unique sequences by a nearest-neighbor algorithm in which closely related sequences were merged to remove PCR and sequencing errors. CDR3 sequences were aligned to IMGT reference sequences to assign V, D and J gene segments. Each retained sequence needed at least a six-nucleotide match to both a V gene segment and a J gene segment. Rearrangements were classified as productive when the CDR3 lacked stop codons and remained in frame with V and J, and all other rearrangements were classified as non-productive. CDR3 was defined by IMGT convention, running from the second conserved V-encoded cysteine to the conserved J-encoded phenylalanine. In an earlier analysis of roughly 610 of the donors, sequences lacking an unambiguous match to a single V gene segment were excluded. In an earlier analysis of a few hundred of the donors, V segments were called functional above 56.7% productive rearrangements and were called segregating when the between-donor standard deviation exceeded 5%. A statistical classification framework was built for diagnosing cytomegalovirus status from the catalog of TCR beta chain sequences. In a later analysis, TCR nucleotide sequences were compared against IMGT/GENE-DB human TR gene sequences so that V and J genes could be assigned. In a later analysis, CDR3 sequences and most-parsimonious VDJ recombination scenarios were assigned using the TCRdist pipeline. In a later analysis, each TCR beta chain was defined by its CDR3 amino acid sequence together with its V-gene family, and reads lacking a unique V-gene family were excluded. In a later analysis, 450 to 600 highly shared, low-generation-probability nucleotide sequences were removed to address suspected cross-contamination and a sequencing artifact. In a later analysis, a clonal expansion index for each public chain was calculated from normalized within-repertoire ranks of inferred template counts. In a later analysis, generation probabilities were computed with a VDJ recombination model fitted to out-of-frame rearrangements, and the resulting probabilities were checked against IGoR. A later analysis scored TCR-TCR, TCR-HLA and TCR-CMV co-occurrence with hypergeometric tests, applying a repertoire-size bias correction to TCR pairs. In a later analysis, false discovery rates were estimated by permuting HLA or CMV assignments 20 times. In a later analysis, co-occurring TCRs were grouped using DBSCAN, and TCRdist sequence similarity was added for clustering within HLA-allele-positive subsets. Co-occurrence clustering excluded repertoires with fewer than 30,000 or more than 120,000 public chains, plus five with anomalous nucleotide sharing. Imported from immuneACCESS, the table was reduced by TCRdb to in-frame sequences with V and J called. These copies leave out some clones; in studies compared against another copy, an unresolved V gene accounts for under half, and the cause of the remainder is not known. For V, J and clone size, that table is used; D and trimming come from the DNA. Present in this sample are some 160,000 clones, roughly 85% of which were seen just once. The top ten constitute under 0.75% of the sample.

This clone was picked up a small number of times. Its target antigen remains unknown. No per-base quality is available; no much larger clone lies one base away. The trim is 3 bases for V and 8 bases for J, with a gap of 10 bases between the germline ends. Via the germline V gene, CDR1 is SNHLY and CDR2 FYNNEI. The CDR3 goes from the cysteine to the phenylalanine over 13 residues. Only CDR3 DNA remains: 39 bases, in frame from the first base. Beyond this particular receptor, the publication reports: It was suggested by the authors that the approach could potentially be generalized to other disease states and immunological phenotypes. Because the 87-base-pair reads could not distinguish some IMGT-functional V segments, including TRBV6-2 and TRBV6-3, those segments were excluded. Several of the top co-occurrence clusters appeared to be linked to parvovirus B19, influenza, CMV and Epstein-Barr virus, according to a later analysis. According to a later analysis, TCR association rates differed among HLA loci, with DRB1 alleles showing the most associated TCRs and HLA-C alleles showing the fewest. In vitro tests confirmed that a few of the cytomegalovirus-associated TCR beta chains recognize cytomegalovirus antigens. V-gene and J-gene trimming of TCR beta chains was associated with a missense DCLRE1C variant in a later genetic analysis, and the association was replicated in an independent cohort. In a later analysis, around 17,000 TCR beta sequences were associated with specific HLA alleles at a false discovery rate of 0.05. The classifier was reported to diagnose cytomegalovirus status with high specificity and sensitivity in both the original and validation cohorts. According to a later analysis, most CMV-associated TCR beta chains appeared to be HLA-restricted, and the HLA associations seemed to be driven largely by CMV exposure. An earlier analysis of approximately 540 of the donors showed that most TCR beta V segments appeared in productive rearrangements either about 87% or about 30% of the time, which broadly matched IMGT annotations. This cohort had only TCR beta chains sequenced, and the lack of alpha or paired-chain data limited which features could be detected. Fewer than 20 rarely observed V segments, including chromosome 9 orphons, were excluded from the earlier analysis of about 610 of the donors because counts were too low. A later genetic analysis reported fewer N-insertions in productive TCRs among donors in an Asian-associated ancestry cluster than the approximately 670-donor mean. Roughly uniform sequencing depth across donors was assumed in presence/absence analyses, although this assumption may not hold. Across donors, most TCR sequences were observed very rarely, whereas some public TCRs were present in many individuals. Immune exposure information for the cohort was limited to CMV serostatus. In the study, 164 TCR beta chains were listed as associated with cytomegalovirus. Because HLA typing was missing for some donors at each locus, association tests included only the typed subset. Assigning TCR associations to individual alleles was difficult when HLA alleles, especially DR and DQ, strongly co-occurred. A further reported finding was that TCR beta sequences accurately predicted the HLA-A and HLA-B alleles for most subjects in the first cohort. In a later analysis, HLA-associated TCR beta chains were found to be more clonally expanded and to have lower generation probabilities than equally common non-associated chains. Correlated functional status among segregating V segments might be attributable to linkage disequilibrium, but an unknown experimental factor could not be ruled out. A cluster of highly shared sequence variants was judged likely to be a technical artifact of the sequencing pipeline.

The cohort consisted of 670 or so healthy bone marrow donors. Cohort members were all nominally healthy when sampled, although unrecorded immune exposures were likely present. The donor was CMV seronegative and belonged to the group of 352 seronegative cohort members. Each donor provided a peripheral blood sample, and peripheral blood mononuclear cells were used for TCR beta sequencing. The Qiagen DNeasy Blood Extraction Kit was used to extract genomic DNA from the blood cell samples. The sequence is built from TRBV2 and TRBJ1-4, with the identity of the D gene unclear. This clonotype was obtained from a woman aged 40 to 50 in good health and CMV-seronegative. The source material was PBMCs. The CDR3: CASSEGETEKLFF. The DNA reads TGTGCCAGCAGTGAGGGAGAGACCGAAAAACTGTTTTTT.